Below are 10 T cell receptor beta chains sequenced from a single sample in a study of shared clonotypes between healthy human individuals. Sequencing used immunoSEQ multiplex PCR; TCRdb keeps in-frame clones, though not all of them. The sample has about 1.5 million clones; about 98% are singletons. The sample consisted of naive CD4+ T cells sorted from blood. Subset meaning: CD45RA+ positively selected. All receptors derive from a man aged 25 to 40 in good health.

This chain links TRBV4-1 with TRBJ2-2; 7 bases line up with TRBD1. The CDR3 is made up of 17 amino acids. Germline CDR1 MGHRA, CDR2 YSYEKL. V trimming: 3 bases; J trimming: 1 base; junction bases outside the gene matches: 8. The CDR3 reads CASSQDDRAWNTGELFF. CDR3 sequence (DNA): TGCGCCAGCAGCCAGGATGACAGGGCTTGGAACACCGGGGAGCTGTTTTTT.

The V and J genes are TRBV28 and TRBJ2-1; D unclear. V was clipped by 6 bases and J by 3 bases, with 12 bases between them. There are 14 residues in the CDR3. Germline CDR1 MDHEN, CDR2 SYDVKM. The CDR3 sequence is CASRGERDYNEQFF. The CDR3 DNA reads TGTGCCAGCAGAGGAGAACGAGACTACAATGAGCAGTTCTTC.

Comment on this clone: The sample has other DNA sequences that encode this CDR3 too. This rearrangement joins TRBV18 to TRBJ2-2; 7 nucleotides agree with TRBD2. The CDR3 has 14 residues. Trimming took 3 bases from V and 4 from J; bases not matched to a gene: 2. Germline assignment: CDR1 KGHSH and CDR2 LQKENI. The CDR3 nucleotides read TGTGCCAGCTCACCGCCTAGCGGCACCGGGGAGCTGTTTTTT. Amino acids: CASSPPSGTGELFF.

The chain carries TRBV29-1 and TRBJ1-2; 7 bases line up with TRBD1. CDR1 SQVTM and CDR2 ANQGSEA come from the germline V gene. J gave up 1 base and V 5 bases, and 7 bases lay outside the gene matches. This CDR3 is 14 amino acids long. CDR3 region: CSVSQGERNYGYTF. Here the CDR3 DNA reads TGCAGCGTTAGCCAGGGGGAACGTAACTATGGCTACACCTTC.

This clone was seen once. The genes are TRBV20-1 and TRBJ2-3; D unclear. Deletions cut 7 bases from V and 13 bases from J, with 9 bases between. This CDR3 is built from 8 residues. Germline CDR1 and CDR2: DFQATT and SNEGSKA (reference sequence). The CDR3 nucleotides are TGCAGTGTGCGGCAGGAGTATTTT. Translating it yields CSVRQEYF.

The V gene is TRBV5-6, the J gene TRBJ2-7, with 10 nucleotides matching TRBD2. This CDR3 is 14 amino acids long. V dropped 2 bases and J dropped 2; count of bases not matched to a gene: 1. Germline values: CDR1 SGHDT, CDR2 YYEEEE. The CDR3 loop is CASSLTSGAYEQYF. The CDR3, as DNA: TGTGCCAGCAGCTTAACTAGCGGGGCCTACGAGCAGTACTTC.

The V and J genes are TRBV5-1 and TRBJ2-6; D not certain. V was clipped by 2 bases and J by 3 bases, with 6 bases between them. Germline CDR1 reads SGHRS; CDR2 reads YFSETQ. The length of the CDR3 is 14 residues. The CDR3 protein is CASSFNLGANVLTF. The CDR3 nucleotides are TGCGCCAGCAGCTTCAATCTTGGGGCCAACGTCCTGACTTTC.

This chain connects TRBV5-1 to TRBJ1-2, with TRBD1 matching 7 bases. The trim removed 5 bases at V and 3 bases at J, leaving 7 bases unmatched. Looked up from germline, CDR1 is SGHRS and CDR2 is YFSETQ. The CDR3 consists of 14 residues. The CDR3 here is CASSREGADYGYTF. The DNA for the CDR3 is TGCGCCAGCAGTCGGGAGGGGGCCGACTATGGCTACACCTTC.

This sequence joins TRBV5-1 and TRBJ1-1; no firm D call. Trimming cost V 1 base and J 6 bases, with 25 bases left between them. CDR3 size: 18 residues. Germline CDR1 SGHRS, CDR2 YFSETQ. The CDR3 loop reads CASSLYPGMPPNRAEAFF. The CDR3 nucleotides are TGCGCCAGCAGCTTGTACCCGGGAATGCCCCCCAATCGGGCTGAAGCTTTCTTT. Using reference TRBV5-1 and TRBJ1-1 for the parts outside the CDR3, the full variable domain is KAGVTQTPRYLIKTRGQQVTLSCSPISGHRSVSWYQQTPGQGLQFLFEYFSETQRNKGNFPGRFSGRQFSNSRSEMNVSTLELGDSALYLCASSLYPGMPPNRAEAFFGQGTRLTVV.

The chain links TRBV7-6 to TRBJ2-7; D is perhaps TRBD2 (6 bases). CDR3 length equals 14 residues. The V gene lost 3 bases and the J gene lost 2 bases, with 11 bases spanning the gap. Germline V CDR1 and CDR2: SGHVS, FNYEAQ. The CDR3 region has the DNA TGTGCCAGCAGCTTTAGTTCGGGGGCCTACGAGCAGTACTTC. As protein: CASSFSSGAYEQYF.